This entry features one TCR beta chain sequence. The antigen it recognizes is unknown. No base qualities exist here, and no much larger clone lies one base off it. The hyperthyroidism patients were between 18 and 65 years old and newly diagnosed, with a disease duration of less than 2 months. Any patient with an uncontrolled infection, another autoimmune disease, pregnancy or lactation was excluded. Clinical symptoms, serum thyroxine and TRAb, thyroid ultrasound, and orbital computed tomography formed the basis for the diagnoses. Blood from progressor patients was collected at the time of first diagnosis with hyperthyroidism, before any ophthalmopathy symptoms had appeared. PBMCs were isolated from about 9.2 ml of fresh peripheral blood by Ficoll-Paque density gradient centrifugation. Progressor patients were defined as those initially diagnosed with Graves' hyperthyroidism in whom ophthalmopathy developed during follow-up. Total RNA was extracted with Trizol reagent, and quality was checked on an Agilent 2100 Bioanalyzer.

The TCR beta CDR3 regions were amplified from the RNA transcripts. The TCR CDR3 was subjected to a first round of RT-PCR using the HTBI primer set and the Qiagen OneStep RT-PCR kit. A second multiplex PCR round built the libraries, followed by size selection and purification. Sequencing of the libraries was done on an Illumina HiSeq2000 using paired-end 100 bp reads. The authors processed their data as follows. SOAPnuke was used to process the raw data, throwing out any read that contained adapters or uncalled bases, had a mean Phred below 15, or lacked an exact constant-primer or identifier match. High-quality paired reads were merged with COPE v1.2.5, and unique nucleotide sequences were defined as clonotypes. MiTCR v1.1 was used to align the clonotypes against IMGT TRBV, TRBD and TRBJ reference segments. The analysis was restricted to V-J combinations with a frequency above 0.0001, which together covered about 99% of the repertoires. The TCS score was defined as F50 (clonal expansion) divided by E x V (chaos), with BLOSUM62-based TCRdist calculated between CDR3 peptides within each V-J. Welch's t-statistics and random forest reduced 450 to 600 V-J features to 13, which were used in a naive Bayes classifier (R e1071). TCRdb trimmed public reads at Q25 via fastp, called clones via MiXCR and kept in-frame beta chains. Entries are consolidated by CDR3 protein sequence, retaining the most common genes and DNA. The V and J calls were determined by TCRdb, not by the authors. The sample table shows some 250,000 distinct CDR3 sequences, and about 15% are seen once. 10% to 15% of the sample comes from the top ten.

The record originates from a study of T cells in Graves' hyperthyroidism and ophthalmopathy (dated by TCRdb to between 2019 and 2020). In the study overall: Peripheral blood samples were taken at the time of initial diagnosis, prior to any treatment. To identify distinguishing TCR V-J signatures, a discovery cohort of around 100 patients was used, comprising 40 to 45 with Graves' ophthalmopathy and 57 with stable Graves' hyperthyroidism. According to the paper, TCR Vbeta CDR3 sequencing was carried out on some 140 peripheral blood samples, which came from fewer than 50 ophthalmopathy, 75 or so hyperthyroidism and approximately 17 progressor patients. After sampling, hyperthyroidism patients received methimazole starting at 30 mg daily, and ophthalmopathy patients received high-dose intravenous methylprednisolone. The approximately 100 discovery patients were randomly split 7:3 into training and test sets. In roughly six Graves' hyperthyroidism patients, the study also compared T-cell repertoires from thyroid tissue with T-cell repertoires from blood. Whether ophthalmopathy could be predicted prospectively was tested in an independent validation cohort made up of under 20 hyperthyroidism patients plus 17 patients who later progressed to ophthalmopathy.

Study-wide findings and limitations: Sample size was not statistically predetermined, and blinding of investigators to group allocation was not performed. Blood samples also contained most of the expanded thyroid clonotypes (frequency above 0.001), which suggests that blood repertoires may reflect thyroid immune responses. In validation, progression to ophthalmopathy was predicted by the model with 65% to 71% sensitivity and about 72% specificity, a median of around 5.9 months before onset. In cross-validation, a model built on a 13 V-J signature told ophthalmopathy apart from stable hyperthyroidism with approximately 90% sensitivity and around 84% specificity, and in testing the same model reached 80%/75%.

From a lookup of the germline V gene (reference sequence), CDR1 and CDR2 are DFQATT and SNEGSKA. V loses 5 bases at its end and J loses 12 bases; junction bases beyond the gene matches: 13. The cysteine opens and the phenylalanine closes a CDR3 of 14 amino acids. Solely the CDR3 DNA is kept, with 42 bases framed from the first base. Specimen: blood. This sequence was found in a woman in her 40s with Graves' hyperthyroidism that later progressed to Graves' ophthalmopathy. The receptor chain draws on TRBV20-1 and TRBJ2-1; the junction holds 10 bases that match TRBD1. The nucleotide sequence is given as TGCAGTGCTCAATCCGGGACAGGGGATTCCGCGCAGTTCTTC. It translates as CSAQSGTGDSAQFF.